This TCR beta chain was profiled in a study of control samples from healthy donors and cancer patients. V shed 8 bases and J 5 bases; nucleotides not matched to a gene: 5. The germline V gene has CDR1 WNHNN and CDR2 SYGVQD (reference sequence). The CDR3 runs 13 residues. TCRdb's copy holds only in-frame clones and misses some; the assay was immunoSEQ multiplex PCR. In the table there are about 130,000 clones, approximately 90% of which are singletons. V usage is TRBV10-1 and J usage is TRBJ2-7; TRBD1 aligns across 11 bases. Specimen: blood. The origin of this receptor is a man aged 45-65 years in good health. The CDR3 region is CASGGQGAHEQYF. The DNA of the CDR3 is TGCGCCAGCGGAGGACAGGGGGCCCACGAGCAGTACTTC.